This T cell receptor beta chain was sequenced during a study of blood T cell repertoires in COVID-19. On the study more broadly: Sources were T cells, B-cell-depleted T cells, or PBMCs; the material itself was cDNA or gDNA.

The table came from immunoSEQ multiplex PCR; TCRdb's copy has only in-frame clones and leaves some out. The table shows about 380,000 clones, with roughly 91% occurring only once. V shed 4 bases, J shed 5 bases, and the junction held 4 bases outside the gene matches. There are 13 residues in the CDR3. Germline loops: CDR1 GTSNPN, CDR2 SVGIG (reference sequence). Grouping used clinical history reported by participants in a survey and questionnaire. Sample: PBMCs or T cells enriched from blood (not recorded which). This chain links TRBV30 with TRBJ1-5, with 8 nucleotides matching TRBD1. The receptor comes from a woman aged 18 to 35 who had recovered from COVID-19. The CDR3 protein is CAWTDRGHQPQHF. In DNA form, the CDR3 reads TGTGCCTGGACCGACAGGGGACATCAGCCCCAGCATTTT.